The 23 T cell receptor beta chains in this list originate from one sample, sequenced in a study of shared clonotypes between healthy human individuals. Sequencing used immunoSEQ multiplex PCR; TCRdb keeps in-frame clones, though not all of them. The repertoire holds 2 million to 3 million clones, with approximately 93% as singletons. The sequenced sample consisted of naive CD4+ T cells from PBMCs. Specified subset: CD45RA+ positively selected. These receptors all come from a man aged 18-30 years in good health. Some clones in this sample may be carry-over from other donors' samples.

V is TRBV5-1 and J is TRBJ2-3; no clear D. Trimming pared 0 bases from V and 4 bases from J, leaving 12 bases between. CDR1 and CDR2 from the germline V gene are SGHRS and YFSETQ. CDR3 length equals 15 residues. The CDR3 protein is CASSLAAEVADTQYF. CDR3 DNA: TGCGCCAGCAGCTTGGCGGCAGAGGTCGCAGATACGCAGTATTTT.

J is TRBJ1-1 and V is TRBV27; D gene uncertain. V shed 4 bases and J shed 3 bases, with 18 bases lying between them. The CDR3 is 16 amino acids. The germline V gene encodes CDR1 MNHEY and CDR2 SMNVEV (reference sequence). The CDR3 region is CASSSTTRAADTEAFF. CDR3 sequence (DNA): TGTGCCAGCAGTTCGACGACCCGGGCGGCTGACACTGAAGCTTTCTTT.

The chain uses TRBV29-1 and TRBJ2-3; 9 nucleotides line up with TRBD2. The V and J ends lost 3 bases and 2 bases, in that order; junction bases with no gene match: 15. Germline values: CDR1 SQVTM, CDR2 ANQGSEA. This CDR3 is built from 18 residues. The CDR3 here is CSVDRLADGSLTTDTQYF. The CDR3 region has the DNA TGCAGCGTTGACCGACTAGCGGACGGATCGCTAACCACAGATACGCAGTATTTT.

The gene calls are TRBV28 and TRBJ2-3, with 9 bases that match TRBD2. Germline-derived CDR1 and CDR2 are MDHEN and SYDVKM. Trimming removed 4 bases from V and 4 bases from J; junction bases left unmatched: 6. The CDR3 has 15 amino acids. CDR3 sequence: CASSSPGTSPDTQYF. CDR3 coding DNA: TGTGCCAGCAGTTCTCCCGGGACTAGCCCAGATACGCAGTATTTT.

V usage is TRBV29-1 and J usage is TRBJ2-2; 9 nucleotides align to TRBD2. Germline V gives CDR1 SQVTM, CDR2 ANQGSEA. The CDR3 runs to 15 residues. The J segment lost 6 bases and the V segment lost 6 bases, leaving 11 bases of the junction unmatched. Written as DNA, the CDR3 is TGCAGCGTCGGAACCGCTAGCGGGGAACCCGGGGAGCTGTTTTTT. As protein: CSVGTASGEPGELFF.

The rearrangement uses TRBV7-9 and TRBJ2-1; D remains unclear. This CDR3 has 12 amino acids. Germline V lookup: CDR1 SEHNR, CDR2 FQNEAQ (reference sequence). Trimming took off 5 bases at V and 8 bases at J, with 10 bases between the two ends. The CDR3 DNA reads as TGTGCCAGCAGCCCGGCGCGACATGAGCAGTTCTTC. Encoded protein: CASSPARHEQFF.

This chain connects TRBV27 to TRBJ1-5, with D possibly TRBD1 on 5 matching bases. The CDR3 has 14 amino acids. Germline V gene lookup returns CDR1 MNHEY and CDR2 SMNVEV (reference sequence). Trimming removed 2 bases at V and 7 bases at J, with 12 bases between. The CDR3 bases are TGTGCCAGCAGTTTAGGGAGGGGACGGCAGCCCCAGCATTTT. Encoded protein: CASSLGRGRQPQHF.

This chain links TRBV14 with TRBJ2-5; TRBD1 agrees at 8 bases. V shed 0 bases and J 12 bases; nucleotides not matched to a gene: 3. From germline, CDR1 is SGHDN and CDR2 FVKESK. This CDR3 is built from 12 residues. The CDR3 region has the DNA TGTGCCAGCAGCCAAGATCAGGGACAGGAGTACTTC. Protein product: CASSQDQGQEYF.

The gene calls are TRBV7-2 and TRBJ1-4; 7 bases are shared with TRBD1. The CDR3 has 15 amino acids. The V gene end was trimmed by 3 bases and the J gene end by 6 bases; junction bases not matched to a gene: 7. Germline CDR1 reads SGHTA; CDR2 reads FQGNSA. DNA for the CDR3: TGTGCCAGCAGCTTTCAGACAGGGTTGGATGAAAAACTGTTTTTT. This encodes CASSFQTGLDEKLFF.

The gene calls are TRBV4-2 and TRBJ2-1; D call uncertain. V was shortened by 1 base and J by 0 bases, with 16 bases between the two germline ends. The CDR3 covers 18 residues. The germline gives CDR1 LGHNA, CDR2 YNFKEQ. As DNA, the CDR3 is TGTGCCAGCAGCCAAGTTAGGTCCCGGGCCAGCTCCTACAATGAGCAGTTCTTC. Translated, it gives CASSQVRSRASSYNEQFF.

The chain joins TRBV6-5 to TRBJ2-7, with D tentatively TRBD1 (6 bases). The CDR3 runs to 15 residues. V was cut by 2 bases and J by 4 bases, with 15 bases left in between. CDR1 MNHEY and CDR2 SVGAGI come from the germline V gene. The CDR3 DNA sequence: TGTGCCAGCAGTTACGCCACGGGACATTTATACGAGCAGTACTTC. Its protein product is CASSYATGHLYEQYF.

The chain employs TRBV11-2 and TRBJ2-7; 9 bases agree with TRBD2. The V gene's germline CDR1 is SGHAT and CDR2 FQNNGV. The V segment lost 0 bases and the J segment 1 base; nucleotides outside the gene matches: 13. This CDR3 contains 19 residues. The CDR3 sequence: CASSLESGVLAGLSYEQYF. Written as DNA, the CDR3 is TGTGCCAGCAGCTTAGAGTCAGGCGTGCTAGCGGGACTATCCTACGAGCAGTACTTC.

The sample holds one count of this clone. The rearrangement uses TRBV27 and TRBJ1-1; D is possibly TRBD1 (6 bases). V was shortened by 5 bases and J by 5 bases, with 15 bases between the two germline ends. Germline-derived CDR1 and CDR2 are MNHEY and SMNVEV (reference sequence). CDR3 size: 14 residues. The CDR3 sequence is CASSLQGPGTEAFF. Written as DNA, the CDR3 is TGTGCCAGCAGTCTGCAGGGGCCGGGGACTGAAGCTTTCTTT.

V and J are TRBV30 and TRBJ2-2; D uncertain. In germline, CDR1 is GTSNPN, CDR2 SVGIG (reference sequence). Trimming took 3 bases from V and 5 from J, leaving 7 bases between them. The CDR3 is made up of 12 amino acids. The CDR3 is CAWRYFTGELFF. In nucleotides, the CDR3 is TGTGCCTGGAGGTATTTTACCGGGGAGCTGTTTTTT.

V gene TRBV6-6 combines with J gene TRBJ2-5; D is perhaps TRBD2 (6 bases). The germline CDR1 and CDR2 sequences are MNHNY and SVGAGI (reference sequence). This CDR3 has 15 amino acids. V shed 5 bases and J shed 1 base, with 14 bases lying between them. CDR3 nucleotide sequence: TGTGCCAGCAGTCCCGGGGGTGGGCCCCAAGAGACCCAGTACTTC. It is translated as CASSPGGGPQETQYF.

The V gene is TRBV18, the J gene TRBJ1-1, with 9 bases identical to TRBD1. Unmatched junction bases numbered 10, after V lost 3 bases and J lost 8 bases. Germline values: CDR1 KGHSH, CDR2 LQKENI. The CDR3 is 15 amino acids. Here the CDR3 reads CASSPPDRGIPEAFF. CDR3 in DNA: TGTGCCAGCTCACCTCCTGACAGGGGGATCCCCGAAGCTTTCTTT.

This chain links TRBV5-1 with TRBJ2-7; D assignment may be TRBD1 or TRBD2 (5 bases each). This CDR3 contains 13 residues. The V end was cut by 2 bases, the J end by 2 bases, with 8 bases between. The germline V gene encodes CDR1 SGHRS and CDR2 YFSETQ. The CDR3 DNA follows: TGCGCCAGCAGCTTTGAGGGACCCTACGAGCAGTACTTC. As protein: CASSFEGPYEQYF. Full variable domain (outside the CDR3, taken from reference TRBV5-1 and TRBJ2-7): KAGVTQTPRYLIKTRGQQVTLSCSPISGHRSVSWYQQTPGQGLQFLFEYFSETQRNKGNFPGRFSGRQFSNSRSEMNVSTLELGDSALYLCASSFEGPYEQYFGPGTRLTVT.

CDR3 nucleotides: TGTGCCAGCAGCCTACATAGCGGGAGAAACGAGCAGTACTTC. Its protein is CASSLHSGRNEQYF. The J gene is TRBJ2-7, the V gene TRBV28, with TRBD2 identical over 9 bases. Germline CDR1 MDHEN, CDR2 SYDVKM. The CDR3 covers 14 residues. V shed 6 bases and J 5 bases; nucleotides not matched to a gene: 8.

V usage is TRBV7-3 and J usage is TRBJ2-3; D uncertain. CDR1 and CDR2 from the germline V gene are SGHTA and FQGTGA. The CDR3 is made up of 13 amino acids. Trimming pared 4 bases from V and 3 bases from J, leaving 8 bases between. CDR3 region: CASSSTRTDTQYF. For the CDR3, the DNA is TGTGCCAGCAGCTCTACGAGGACAGATACGCAGTATTTT.

This rearrangement joins TRBV14 to TRBJ2-2; D not resolved. This CDR3 contains 16 residues. CDR1 and CDR2 (germline): SGHDN, FVKESK. Deletions cut 4 bases from V and 0 bases from J, with 12 bases between. The CDR3 coding sequence is TGTGCCAGCAGCCTCTACGTTGCAGCGAACACCGGGGAGCTGTTTTTT. It specifies CASSLYVAANTGELFF.

CDR3 coding DNA: TGTGCCAGCAGTTTCATAGGGAACTATGGCTACACCTTC. Amino acids: CASSFIGNYGYTF. The rearrangement links TRBV27 to TRBJ1-2; D gene uncertain. CDR1 and CDR2 (germline): MNHEY, SMNVEV (reference sequence). This CDR3 is 13 amino acids long. Trimming stripped 3 bases from V and 2 bases from J, with 7 bases between.

A few counts support this clone. The chain has TRBV9 and TRBJ1-2, with TRBD1 identical over 7 bases. J gave up 8 bases and V 0 bases, and 4 bases lay outside the gene matches. CDR1 is SGDLS and CDR2 is YYNGEE in the germline V gene. CDR3 length equals 13 residues. This CDR3 is CASSVDRGWGYTF. The CDR3 DNA sequence: TGTGCCAGCAGCGTAGACAGGGGTTGGGGCTACACCTTC.

CDR3 DNA: TGTGCCAGCAGTTTCTCCCGGGGGGACTATGGCTACACCTTC. It translates to CASSFSRGDYGYTF. V is TRBV27 and J is TRBJ1-2; TRBD1 is a possible D gene (5 bases). V was cut by 3 bases and J by 3 bases, with 11 bases left in between. This CDR3 contains 14 residues. CDR1 is MNHEY and CDR2 is SMNVEV in the germline V gene (reference sequence).